This TCR beta chain was recovered during a study of T cells after yellow fever vaccination. V was shortened by 4 bases and J by 5 bases, with 8 bases between the two germline ends. This CDR3 is built from 12 residues. Germline CDR1 reads WSHSY; CDR2 reads SAAADI. TCRdb re-analysed the 5' RACE reads in MiXCR, keeping a single row per CDR3 protein. The sample yields 500,000 to 650,000 distinct CDR3 sequences, 10% to 15% seen once. This clonotype was seen a handful of times. The sequence came from a man aged 25 to 40 who received the YFV17D yellow fever vaccine. The sequencing here drew on PBMCs, taken on the day of the yellow fever booster vaccination. The chain recombines TRBV10-2 with TRBJ1-2; maybe TRBD1 (5 bases). In DNA form, the CDR3 reads TGCGCCAGCAGTGCACAGGCATATGGCTACACCTTC. Its protein product is CASSAQAYGYTF.